These 19 T cell receptor beta chains were sequenced from one sample in a study of T cells in women clearing cervical HPV infection. Method: immunoSEQ multiplex PCR; TCRdb's copy keeps in-frame clones and lacks some. This table holds 20,000 to 25,000 clones. The sample comprised blood buffy coat. All receptors come from a woman aged 18 to 75 with a cervical HPV16 infection that either progressed to CIN3+ or cleared (not recorded which).

Comments on this clone: Read data end 3 residues before the CDR3 end; the end is taken from the germline J gene. The V call is TRBV20-1, the J call TRBJ2-1, with 12 bases identical to TRBD2. The CDR3 runs 15 residues. After removal of 6 bases from V and 7 bases from J, the junction contained 10 bases not matched to a gene. Per the germline V gene, CDR1 is DFQATT and CDR2 is SNEGSKA (reference sequence). The CDR3 spells CSAFSSGRAGNEQFF. The CDR3 bases that were read are TGCAGTGCGTTTTCTAGCGGGAGGGCGGGGAATGAG.

In regard to this clone: The read ends 3 residues shy of where the CDR3 ends; the end is completed using the germline J gene. This chain connects TRBV13 to TRBJ2-7; perhaps TRBD1 as D (5 bases). The germline V gene encodes CDR1 PRHDT and CDR2 FYEKMQ (reference sequence). The CDR3 length is 13 residues. V lost 6 bases, J lost 5 bases, and 14 bases lay in between. The CDR3 DNA, read in part, is TGTGCCAGCAGTTCAGGACATACAGACGAG. It is translated as CASSSGHTDE. Given in full, the CDR3 is CASSSGHTDEQYF.

About this clone: The read is 3 residues too short to cover the CDR3 end, so that end is filled in from the germline J gene. The chain uses TRBV30 and TRBJ2-2, with D perhaps matching TRBD1 or TRBD2 (6 bases each). CDR3 size: 14 residues. V lost 7 bases, J lost 4 bases, and 16 bases lay in between. CDR1 is GTSNPN, CDR2 SVGIG, per germline (reference sequence). The CDR3 loop reads CAFRGGTSTGELFF. Incomplete CDR3 DNA: TGTGCCTTCAGGGGCGGGACGAGCACCGGGGAG.

To note about this clone: The read gets to within 3 residues of the CDR3 end, and the germline J gene fills in the rest. The chain links TRBV3-1 (or the pseudogene TRBV3-2) to TRBJ2-3; 10 bases match TRBD2. Trimming removed 3 bases from V and 6 bases from J; junction bases left unmatched: 3. The CDR3 is 14 residues long. CDR1 is LGHDT and CDR2 is YNNKEL in the germline V gene (reference sequence). The DNA read from the CDR3 is TGTGCCAGCAGCCAGTTGACTAGCGGGGATACG. The encoded protein is CASSQLTSGDT. In full, the CDR3 is CASSQLTSGDTQYF.

Regarding this clone: Coverage ceases 3 residues before the CDR3 finishes, and the germline J gene fills in the end. The chain is built from TRBV11-1 and TRBJ2-3; 11 bases map to TRBD1. CDR1 SGHAT and CDR2 FQDESV come from the germline V gene (reference sequence). There are 15 residues in the CDR3. The J segment lost 1 base and the V segment lost 4 bases, leaving 1 base of the junction unmatched. The sequenced part of the CDR3 DNA is TGTGCCAGCAGCTCGGACAGGGGGCGCACAGATACG. It encodes CASSSDRGRTDT. Given in full, the CDR3 is CASSSDRGRTDTQYF.

For this clone: The read falls 3 residues short of the CDR3 end, and the missing part is taken from the germline J gene. This sequence joins TRBV2 and TRBJ2-5; TRBD1 matches 9 bases. CDR3 size: 15 residues. V lost 5 bases, J lost 1 base, and 5 bases stayed unmatched. CDR1 is SNHLY, CDR2 FYNNEI, per germline. The sequenced CDR3 bases are TGTGCCAGCAGTCCGGACAGGGGTCCCCAAGAGACC. Its protein is CASSPDRGPQET. The whole CDR3 region reads CASSPDRGPQETQYF.

As for this clone: Sequencing ends 3 residues short of the CDR3 end; the germline J gene provides the rest. This chain connects TRBV7-8 to TRBJ2-4, with 9 bases aligning to TRBD1. The J segment lost 7 bases and the V segment lost 8 bases, leaving 15 bases of the junction unmatched. This CDR3 spans 16 amino acids. Germline CDR1 and CDR2: SGHVS and FQNEAQ. The CDR3 sequence is CASGLRGGQGKNIQYF. CDR3 DNA (partial): TGTGCCAGCGGATTGAGGGGGGGACAGGGAAAGAACATT.

On this clone itself: Read coverage stops 3 residues before the CDR3 terminus; the germline J gene supplies the remainder. This chain uses TRBV2 with TRBJ2-2, with 7 positions matching TRBD1. CDR1 is SNHLY, CDR2 FYNNEI, per germline. This CDR3 comprises 14 residues. The CDR3 spells CASRRDRQNEKLFF. The sequenced part of the CDR3 DNA is TGTGCCAGCAGGAGGGACAGACAAAATGAAAAG.

On this clone itself: The read comes to an end 3 residues before the CDR3 does, leaving the germline J gene to fill in the end. The V gene is TRBV12-3 or TRBV12-4, the J gene TRBJ1-2; TRBD1 is a possible D gene (6 bases). The CDR3 runs 14 residues. Here the CDR3 reads CASSGGGVSGGYTF. Partial CDR3 DNA: TGTGCCAGCTCTGGGGGGGGCGTCTCGGGGGGC.

As concerns this clone: The read halts 3 residues ahead of the CDR3 end, with the missing end drawn from the germline J gene. The chain carries TRBV30 and TRBJ2-1, with D tentatively TRBD1 (6 bases). Germline V gene sequence: CDR1 GTSNPN, CDR2 SVGIG (reference sequence). The CDR3 runs 13 residues. V dropped 3 bases and J dropped 8 bases, with 14 bases sitting between them. The DNA read from the CDR3 is TGTGCCTGGAGGGACAGTCCCTTCGATGAG. The encoded protein is CAWRDSPFDE. The whole CDR3 protein reads CAWRDSPFDEQFF.

A remark on this clone: Read sequence stops 3 residues before the CDR3 end, and the germline J gene provides the missing end. V and J are TRBV7-3 and TRBJ2-3; 9 nucleotides line up with TRBD2. CDR3 length: 18 amino acids. The J segment lost 1 base and the V segment lost 1 base, leaving 9 bases of the junction unmatched. The germline V gene has CDR1 SGHTA and CDR2 FQGTGA. The CDR3 bases that were read are TGTGCCAGCAGCTTAAATGCGGGGGGGCGTCTCGGCACAGATACG. This gives the protein CASSLNAGGRLGTDT. The complete CDR3 sequence is CASSLNAGGRLGTDTQYF.

Comment on this clone: The read ends 3 residues early relative to the CDR3; the germline J gene fills the gap. The chain recombines TRBV19 with TRBJ2-3, with unresolved D. The CDR3 runs 16 residues. Germline V gene sequence: CDR1 LNHDA, CDR2 SQIVND (reference sequence). Trimming shortened V by 5 bases and J by 3 bases, and 18 bases separated the two germline ends. The CDR3 bases that were read are TGTGCCAGTAGTCCTATTCGGTCAAGTTTAACAGATACG. Translation: CASSPIRSSLTDT. The full-length CDR3 reads as CASSPIRSSLTDTQYF.

Comments on this clone: The read stops 3 residues short of the end of the CDR3; the missing end is completed from the germline J gene. The chain carries TRBV10-3 and TRBJ2-3, with 13 positions matching TRBD2. The junction had 16 bases not matched to a gene; V was cut back by 6 bases and J by 4 bases. This CDR3 spans 19 amino acids. Germline V gives CDR1 ENHRY, CDR2 SYGVKD. Incomplete CDR3 DNA: TGTGCCATCAGATTCGAGGCAACTAGCGGGGGGGCCCTAGCAGATACG. This sequence encodes CAIRFEATSGGALADT. The whole CDR3 region reads CAIRFEATSGGALADTQYF.

Regarding this clone: Read sequence stops 3 residues before the CDR3 end, and the germline J gene provides the missing end. The chain links TRBV2 to TRBJ1-2; no definite D call. The ends were cut back, 8 bases at V and 3 bases at J, with 13 bases in the middle. This CDR3 comprises 13 residues. The germline CDR1 and CDR2 sequences are SNHLY and FYNNEI. CDR3 sequence: CASGRGMDYGYTF. The CDR3 bases that were read are TGTGCCAGCGGGCGGGGTATGGACTATGGC. Complete variable domain (other parts from reference TRBV2 and TRBJ1-2): EPEVTQTPSHQVTQMGQEVILRCVPISNHLYFYWYRQILGQKVEFLVSFYNNEISEKSEIFDDQFSVERPDGSNFTLKIRSTKLEDSAMYFCASGRGMDYGYTFGSGTRLTVV.

Note on this clone: From the germline J gene comes the end of the CDR3, since the read stops 3 residues before it. This chain joins TRBV7-8 and TRBJ1-1, with 9 bases aligning to TRBD1. Losses at the gene ends were 2 bases for V and 3 bases for J; bases not matched to a gene: 7. Germline V gives CDR1 SGHVS, CDR2 FQNEAQ. The length of the CDR3 is 16 residues. The CDR3 here is CASSLFDRGGYTEAFF. The part of the CDR3 DNA that was read is TGTGCCAGCAGCTTATTCGACAGGGGGGGATACACTGAA. Supplemented by reference TRBV7-8 and TRBJ1-1, the full variable domain reads GAGVSQSPRYKVAKRGQDVALRCDPISGHVSLFWYQQALGQGPEFLTYFQNEAQLDKSGLPSDRFFAERPEGSVSTLKIQRTQQEDSAVYLCASSLFDRGGYTEAFFGQGTRLTVV.

A word on this clone: The CDR3 end lies 3 residues beyond the end of the read and is filled in from the germline J gene. The V gene is TRBV10-3, the J gene TRBJ1-2; TRBD1 aligns across 10 bases. The V segment lost 3 bases and the J segment 7 bases; nucleotides outside the gene matches: 5. Looked up from germline, CDR1 is ENHRY and CDR2 is SYGVKD. This CDR3 comprises 14 residues. CDR3 DNA (partial): TGTGCCATCAGTGACCTCGGACAGGGGGGTGGC. This encodes CAISDLGQGGG. The CDR3 in its entirety is CAISDLGQGGGYTF.

A note on this clone: The CDR3 end lies 3 residues beyond the end of the read and is filled in from the germline J gene. V and J are TRBV2 and TRBJ1-2, with 10 bases that match TRBD1. The V and J ends lost 10 bases and 7 bases, in that order; junction bases with no gene match: 12. Germline V gene lookup returns CDR1 SNHLY and CDR2 FYNNEI. The length of the CDR3 is 14 residues. The CDR3 region is CAIPGQGIDAGYTF. Incomplete CDR3 DNA: TGTGCCATTCCGGGACAGGGGATTGACGCTGGC.

On this clone itself: From the germline J gene comes the end of the CDR3, since the read stops 3 residues before it. The rearrangement joins TRBV5-6 to TRBJ1-1; D uncertain. This CDR3 contains 12 residues. The V gene's germline CDR1 is SGHDT and CDR2 YYEEEE. CDR3 region: CASSLARAEAFF. CDR3 bases read: TGTGCCAGCAGCTTGGCAAGGGCCGAA.

Points on this clone: Read coverage stops 3 residues before the CDR3 terminus; the germline J gene supplies the remainder. The chain combines TRBV18 with TRBJ2-1; TRBD2 matches 14 bases. CDR3 length equals 19 residues. The V gene's germline CDR1 is KGHSH and CDR2 LQKENI. Unmatched junction bases numbered 13, after V lost 3 bases and J lost 6 bases. Incomplete CDR3 DNA: TGTGCCAGCTCACCTCGGACTAGCGGGGGGCGAGCGTCCAGCAATGAG. Translated, it gives CASSPRTSGGRASSNE. The full CDR3 protein is CASSPRTSGGRASSNEQFF.